This entry concerns a single T cell receptor beta chain. Its antigen is unidentified. The data derive from a study of shared clonotypes between healthy human individuals. As for the study in general: The cohort had a couple of women and three men, ages 18 to 49. General study points: Clonotypes which were not shared had lower generation probabilities than clonotypes that all four donors shared.

The input for sorted-subset replicate PCRs was around 210 ng DNA, around 30,000 T cell genomes. Libraries were prepared by immunoSEQ multiplex PCR; TCRdb keeps only in-frame clonotypes and omits some of them. The table includes 550,000 to 650,000 clones, roughly 96% detected once. CDR1 and CDR2 (germline): MDHEN, SYDVKM. Trimming cost V 3 bases and J 0 bases, with 6 bases left between them. This CDR3 region has 14 residues. CD45RO negativity and positive selection for CCR7 defined naive CD8 cells, a population that excluded terminally differentiated effector memory CD45RA+ cells. Healthy adults negative for HIV, lacking recent acute infections or vaccinations, served as donors.

This clonotype was sampled from a woman aged 30 to 39 in good health. This sequence joins TRBV28 and TRBJ1-5, with D hard to call. The sample comprised naive CD8+ T cells sorted from blood. The CDR3 is CASSFDNSNQPQHF. DNA for the CDR3: TGTGCCAGCAGTTTTGACAATAGCAATCAGCCCCAGCATTTT.